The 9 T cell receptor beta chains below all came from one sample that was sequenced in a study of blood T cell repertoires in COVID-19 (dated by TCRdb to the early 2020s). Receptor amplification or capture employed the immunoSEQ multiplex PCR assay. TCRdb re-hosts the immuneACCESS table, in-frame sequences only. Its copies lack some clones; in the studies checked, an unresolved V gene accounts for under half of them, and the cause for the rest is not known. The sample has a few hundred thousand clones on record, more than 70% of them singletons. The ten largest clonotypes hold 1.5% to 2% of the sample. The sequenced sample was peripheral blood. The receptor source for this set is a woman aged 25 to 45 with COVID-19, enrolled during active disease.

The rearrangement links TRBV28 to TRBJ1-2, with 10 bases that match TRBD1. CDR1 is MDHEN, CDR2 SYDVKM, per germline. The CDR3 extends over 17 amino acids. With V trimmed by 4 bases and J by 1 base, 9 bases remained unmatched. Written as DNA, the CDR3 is TGTGCCAGCAGTTCCCGGACAGGGGGTCGAGATAACTATGGCTACACCTTC. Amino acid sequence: CASSSRTGGRDNYGYTF.

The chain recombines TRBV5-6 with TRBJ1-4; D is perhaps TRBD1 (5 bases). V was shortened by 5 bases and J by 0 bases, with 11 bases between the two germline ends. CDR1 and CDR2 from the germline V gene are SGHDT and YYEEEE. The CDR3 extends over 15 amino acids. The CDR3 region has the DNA TGTGCCAGCAGTCTAGCGGGACCAACTAATGAAAAACTGTTTTTT. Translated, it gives CASSLAGPTNEKLFF.

The CDR3 nucleotides read TGTGCCAGTACCCCAGCGGGGAGGGGGACCGGGGAGCTGTTTTTT. It codes for CASTPAGRGTGELFF. This chain connects TRBV19 to TRBJ2-2, with D perhaps matching TRBD2 (7 bases). Trimming pared 7 bases from V and 5 bases from J, leaving 17 bases between. There are 15 residues in the CDR3. Germline CDR1 is LNHDA and CDR2 is SQIVND (reference sequence).

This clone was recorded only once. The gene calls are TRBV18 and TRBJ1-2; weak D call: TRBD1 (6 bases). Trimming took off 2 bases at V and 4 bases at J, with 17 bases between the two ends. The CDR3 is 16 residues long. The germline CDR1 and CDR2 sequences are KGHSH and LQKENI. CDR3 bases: TGTGCCAGCTCACCAGACGGACAGCTCCGCTCCTATGGCTACACCTTC. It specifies CASSPDGQLRSYGYTF.

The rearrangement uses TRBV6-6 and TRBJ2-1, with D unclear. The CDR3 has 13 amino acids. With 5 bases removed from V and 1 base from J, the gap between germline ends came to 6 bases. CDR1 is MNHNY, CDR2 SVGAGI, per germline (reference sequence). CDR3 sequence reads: CASSTESYNEQFF. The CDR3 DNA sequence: TGTGCCAGCAGTACAGAATCCTACAATGAGCAGTTCTTC.

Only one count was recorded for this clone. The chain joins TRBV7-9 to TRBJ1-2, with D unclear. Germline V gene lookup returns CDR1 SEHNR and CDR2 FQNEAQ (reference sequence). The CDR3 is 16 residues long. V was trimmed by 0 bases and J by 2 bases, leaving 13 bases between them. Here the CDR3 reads CASSLAPEEANYGYTF. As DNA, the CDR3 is TGTGCCAGCAGCTTAGCGCCCGAGGAGGCGAACTATGGCTACACCTTC. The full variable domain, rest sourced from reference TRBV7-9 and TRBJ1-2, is DTGVSQNPRHKITKRGQNVTFRCDPISEHNRLYWYRQTLGQGPEFLTYFQNEAQLEKSRLLSDRFSAERPKGSFSTLEIQRTEQGDSAMYLCASSLAPEEANYGYTFGSGTRLTVV.

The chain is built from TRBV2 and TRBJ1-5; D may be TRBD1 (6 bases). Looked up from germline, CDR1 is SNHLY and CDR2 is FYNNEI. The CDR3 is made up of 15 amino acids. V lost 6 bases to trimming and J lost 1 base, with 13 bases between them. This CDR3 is CASRGAGGSNQPQHF. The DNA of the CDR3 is TGTGCCAGCAGGGGGGCGGGGGGCAGCAATCAGCCCCAGCATTTT.

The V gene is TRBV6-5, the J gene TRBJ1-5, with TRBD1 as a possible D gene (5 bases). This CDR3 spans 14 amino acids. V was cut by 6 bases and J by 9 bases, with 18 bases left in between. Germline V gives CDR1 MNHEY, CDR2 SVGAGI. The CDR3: CASRAVLGGGPQHF. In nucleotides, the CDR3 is TGTGCCAGCAGGGCAGTTTTGGGGGGAGGGCCCCAGCATTTT.

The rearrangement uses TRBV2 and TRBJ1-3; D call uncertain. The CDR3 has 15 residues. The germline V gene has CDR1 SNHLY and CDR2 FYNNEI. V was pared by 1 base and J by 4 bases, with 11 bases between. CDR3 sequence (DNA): TGTGCCAGCAGTGAAGACGGGTTTTTGGGAAACACCATATATTTT. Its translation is CASSEDGFLGNTIYF.